This record covers a single T cell receptor (beta chain). Its specificity is not known. CDR1 is SGHRS and CDR2 is YFSETQ in the germline V gene. CDR3 length equals 11 residues. V shed 0 bases and J shed 8 bases, with 5 bases lying between them. This record belongs to a study of regulatory and conventional T cells in RAG deficiency. Study findings and constraints: Shannon entropy fell and Simpson indices rose in RAG-deficient patients. In Omenn syndrome, sorted "Tregs" may be peripherally activated cells. In Omenn syndrome, Treg and Tconv repertoires overlapped >75%.

Here immunoSEQ multiplex PCR was the method, and the copy in TCRdb shows in-frame clones only, minus some. There are 20,000 or so clones in the sample; 80% to 90% occur only once, and over 1.1% lies in the top ten. Genomic DNA came from blood regulatory T cells gated CD4+ CD25-high CD127-low. These same records also appear under a second study, on regulatory T cells. Per that study: The PCR used 52 TRBV and 13 TRBJ primers.

The specimen sequenced was Tregs sorted from blood. This chain links TRBV5-1 with TRBJ1-1; D is unresolved. The receptor comes from a human donor in good health. The CDR3 nucleotides read TGCGCCAGCAGCTTGGGCTCAGAAGCTTTCTTT. The encoded protein is CASSLGSEAFF.